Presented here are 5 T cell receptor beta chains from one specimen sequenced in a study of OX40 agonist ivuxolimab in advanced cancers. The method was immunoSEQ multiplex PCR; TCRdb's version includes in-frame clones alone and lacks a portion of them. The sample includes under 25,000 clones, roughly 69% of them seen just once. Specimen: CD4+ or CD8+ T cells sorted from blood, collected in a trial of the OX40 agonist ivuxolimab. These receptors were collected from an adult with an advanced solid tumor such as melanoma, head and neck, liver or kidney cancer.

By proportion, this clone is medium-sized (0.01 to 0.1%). The CDR3 sequence is CASSGGQGPTYEQYF. The CDR3 coding sequence is TGTGCCAGCAGCGGGGGACAGGGCCCTACCTACGAGCAGTACTTC. The rearrangement joins TRBV7-9 to TRBJ2-7, with TRBD1 identical over 9 bases. J was trimmed by 2 bases and V by 5 bases; bases with no gene match: 7. The CDR3 consists of 15 residues. Germline lookup yields CDR1 SEHNR and CDR2 FQNEAQ (reference sequence).

CDR3 nucleotide sequence: TGTGCCAGCAGCGTAGCCGGACTAGGGACAGATACGCAGTATTTT. Protein product: CASSVAGLGTDTQYF. This chain joins TRBV9 and TRBJ2-3; TRBD2 aligns across 7 bases. Unmatched junction bases numbered 4, after V lost 0 bases and J lost 3 bases. Per the germline V gene, CDR1 is SGDLS and CDR2 is YYNGEE. The CDR3 runs 15 residues.

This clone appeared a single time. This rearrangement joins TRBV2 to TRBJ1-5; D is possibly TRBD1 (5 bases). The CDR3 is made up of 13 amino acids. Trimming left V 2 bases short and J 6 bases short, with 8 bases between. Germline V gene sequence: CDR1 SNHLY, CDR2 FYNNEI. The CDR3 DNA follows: TGTGCCAGCAGTGAAATGGGGGGTCAGCCCCAGCATTTT. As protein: CASSEMGGQPQHF.

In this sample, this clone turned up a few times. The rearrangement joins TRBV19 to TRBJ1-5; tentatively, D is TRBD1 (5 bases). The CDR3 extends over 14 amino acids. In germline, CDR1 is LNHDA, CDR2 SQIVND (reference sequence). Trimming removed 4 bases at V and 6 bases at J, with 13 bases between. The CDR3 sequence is CASSTGTDGQPQHF. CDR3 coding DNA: TGTGCCAGTAGTACTGGGACCGACGGTCAGCCCCAGCATTTT.

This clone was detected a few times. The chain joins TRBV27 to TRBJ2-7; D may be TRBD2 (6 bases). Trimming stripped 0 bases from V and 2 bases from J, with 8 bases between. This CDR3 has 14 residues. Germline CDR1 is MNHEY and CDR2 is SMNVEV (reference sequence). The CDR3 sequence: CASSLSGGTYEQYF. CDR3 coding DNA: TGTGCCAGCAGTTTATCTGGGGGGACCTACGAGCAGTACTTC.